The present TCR beta chain was sequenced within a study of cytomegalovirus exposure and HLA in healthy donors. Background on the study: Earlier sequencing of 150 million to 200 million T cells yielded approximately 120 million unique TCR beta sequences. The study, taken as a whole, reports: With later analysis, a missense DCLRE1C variant became linked to TCR beta V- and J-gene trimming. There were over 150 TCR beta chains listed as cytomegalovirus-associated.

V lost 3 bases to trimming and J lost 0 bases, with 9 bases between them. This CDR3 spans 15 amino acids. The germline CDR1 and CDR2 sequences are LGHNA and YSLEER. The PCR used 60 Vbeta and 13 Jbeta primers. Repertoires were generated with immunoSEQ multiplex PCR, while TCRdb's copy carries only in-frame clones and drops some. The sample lists 65,000 to 90,000 clones, roughly 70% occurring once. With regard to this clone: The antigen is undetermined.

Though nominally healthy at sampling, donors likely had unrecorded immune exposures. Sequencing was done on a sample of PBMCs. This clonotype originated in a man in his forties or fifties in good health and CMV-seronegative. The chain carries TRBV4-3 and TRBJ2-1; D unclear. CDR3 amino acids: CASSHPLGSYNEQFF. In nucleotides, the CDR3 is TGCGCCAGCAGCCATCCCCTAGGCTCCTACAATGAGCAGTTCTTC.